The rows below give T cell receptor beta chains drawn from one sample of a study of blood T cell repertoires in COVID-19. Clones were sequenced by immunoSEQ multiplex PCR, and TCRdb holds only the in-frame ones, with some missing. The table has 100,000 to 150,000 clones, approximately 80% seen once. Source material: peripheral blood. The origin of the receptors is a man in his 60s with acute or convalescent COVID-19. The CDR3 runs from the conserved cysteine through the conserved F or W. Fields, in order: V gene, D gene, CDR3 length, J gene, clone size, CDR3 protein, CDR3 DNA. The D gene is left open where the match is weak. Clone sizes are given selectively: once, few, many, or a class where the clone is expanded.

TRBV19	.	16	TRBJ2-1	few	CASSIAGGISYNEQFF	TGTGCCAGTAGTATAGCCGGCGGGATCTCCTACAATGAGCAGTTCTTC
TRBV3-1/TRBV3-2	.	14	TRBJ1-1	.	CASSPLQFVVGTFF	TGTGCCAGCAGCCCACTACAATTCGTGGTCGGAACTTTCTTT
TRBV24-1	TRBD1	15	TRBJ1-1	.	CATSGGTGREAKAFF	TGTGCCACCAGTGGAGGGACAGGTCGGGAGGCGAAAGCTTTCTTT
TRBV27	TRBD2	15	TRBJ2-3	few	CASRPSFRTSDTQYF	TGTGCCAGCAGGCCTAGTTTCCGGACTAGCGATACGCAGTATTTT
TRBV6-6	.	14	TRBJ1-6	.	CASRDGVLNSPLHF	TGTGCCAGCAGGGACGGGGTTTTGAATTCACCCCTCCACTTT
TRBV12-2	.	17	TRBJ1-5	.	CASRFKGGQISNQPQHF	TGTGCAAGTCGCTTCAAGGGGGGGCAGATTAGCAATCAGCCCCAGCATTTT
TRBV4-1	TRBD2	15	TRBJ2-3	.	CASSPVAGGTDTQYF	TGCGCCAGCAGCCCCGTTGCGGGAGGGACAGATACGCAGTATTTT
TRBV9	.	15	TRBJ1-5	.	CASSVGQGGNQPQHF	TGTGCCAGCAGCGTGGGGCAGGGAGGGAATCAGCCCCAGCATTTT
TRBV7-3	TRBD1	13	TRBJ1-2	.	CASSLNRGDGYTF	TGTGCCAGCAGCTTAAACAGGGGAGATGGCTACACCTTC
TRBV5-8	.	15	TRBJ1-2	.	CASSLDRGDIYGYTF	TGTGCCAGCAGCTTGGATCGAGGAGATATCTATGGCTACACCTTC
TRBV7-3	TRBD2	14	TRBJ2-2	.	CASSSGLATGELFF	TGTGCCAGCAGCTCTGGACTAGCTACCGGGGAGCTGTTTTTT
TRBV25-1	.	11	TRBJ2-7	.	CASSVIYEQYF	TGTGCCAGCAGTGTCATCTACGAGCAGTACTTC
TRBV2	.	14	TRBJ1-5	medium-sized	CASTRAGGNQPQHF	TGTGCCAGTACCAGGGCCGGTGGCAATCAGCCCCAGCATTTT
TRBV15	TRBD1	16	TRBJ2-3	.	CATALRDRVSTDTQYF	TGTGCCACCGCCTTGCGGGACAGGGTTAGCACAGATACGCAGTATTTT
TRBV11-2	.	15	TRBJ2-7	few	CASSLDRSRAYEQYF	TGTGCCAGCAGCTTAGATCGCTCGAGAGCCTACGAGCAGTACTTC
TRBV9	.	14	TRBJ2-1	.	CASSVGQGMDEQFF	TGTGCCAGCAGCGTAGGCCAGGGCATGGATGAGCAGTTCTTC
TRBV3-1/TRBV3-2	.	13	TRBJ2-3	.	CASSQRGTDTQYF	TGTGCCAGCAGCCAGAGAGGGACAGATACGCAGTATTTT
TRBV12-3/TRBV12-4	.	11	TRBJ2-7	.	CASSYRGEQYF	TGTGCCAGCAGTTACCGCGGGGAGCAGTACTTC
TRBV10-3	.	12	TRBJ1-5	.	CAISESTGQMHF	TGTGCCATCAGTGAGTCGACCGGACAGATGCATTTT
TRBV11-2	.	14	TRBJ2-3	.	CASSPIRRPLDQYF	TGTGCCAGCAGCCCTATACGGAGGCCCTTAGACCAGTATTTT
TRBV10-3	.	11	TRBJ1-1	many	CATAEGTEAFF	TGTGCCACGGCGGAGGGCACTGAAGCTTTCTTT
TRBV28	TRBD1	14	TRBJ2-2	.	CASSLTGYTGELFF	TGTGCCAGCAGTTTGACAGGGTACACCGGGGAGCTGTTTTTT
TRBV7-9	.	13	TRBJ2-5	.	CAVPGLMQETQYF	TGCGCCGTCCCTGGACTGATGCAAGAGACCCAGTACTTC
TRBV7-3	TRBD2	15	TRBJ2-2	.	CASSRILAGTGELFF	TGTGCCAGCAGCCGAATACTAGCGGGGACCGGGGAGCTGTTTTTT
TRBV15	.	13	TRBJ1-1	.	CATSRSLYTEAFF	TGTGCCACCAGCAGATCCCTCTACACTGAAGCTTTCTTT
TRBV6-5	TRBD2	14	TRBJ2-1	.	CASSLLAGGTEQFF	TGTGCCAGCAGCTTACTAGCGGGAGGGACTGAGCAGTTCTTC
TRBV28	.	15	TRBJ2-3	.	CASSLSGVFRNTQYF	TGTGCCAGCAGCCTATCAGGGGTCTTTAGGAATACGCAGTATTTT
TRBV2	TRBD2	15	TRBJ2-3	.	CASSLSGTLTDTQYF	TGTGCCAGCAGCCTTAGCGGGACTCTCACAGATACGCAGTATTTT
TRBV7-3	.	15	TRBJ2-7	.	CASSPRGPTGYEQYF	TGTGCCAGCAGCCCGCGGGGTCCCACGGGCTACGAGCAGTACTTC
TRBV11-2	.	15	TRBJ2-7	.	CASSLDGGTTYEQYF	TGTGCCAGCAGCTTAGACGGGGGGACAACCTACGAGCAGTACTTC
TRBV28	TRBD2	16	TRBJ2-3	.	CASSLSPAGHGDTQYF	TGTGCCAGCAGTTTATCCCCAGCGGGGCATGGAGATACGCAGTATTTT
TRBV28	TRBD1	15	TRBJ1-1	few	CASSLSAGGNTEAFF	TGTGCCAGCAGTTTATCAGCAGGGGGGAACACTGAAGCTTTCTTT
TRBV4-1	.	14	TRBJ2-5	.	CASRPSQGYGTQYF	TGCGCCAGCAGACCGAGTCAGGGGTACGGGACCCAGTACTTC
TRBV4-1	TRBD2	18	TRBJ2-3	.	CASSQLGRGSGRTDTQYF	TGCGCCAGCAGCCAATTGGGGAGGGGTAGCGGGAGAACAGATACGCAGTATTTT
TRBV5-1	TRBD2	16	TRBJ2-7	.	CASSPRYGGISYEQYF	TGCGCCAGCAGCCCCCGGTACGGGGGGATTTCCTACGAGCAGTACTTC
TRBV5-4	TRBD2	17	TRBJ2-2	.	CASSLNVAGGNTGELFF	TGTGCCAGCAGCTTGAATGTGGCGGGAGGGAACACCGGGGAGCTGTTTTTT
TRBV4-1	TRBD1	15	TRBJ2-7	.	CASSLRQGSAYEQYF	TGCGCCAGCAGCTTAAGACAGGGCTCCGCCTACGAGCAGTACTTC
TRBV10-2	.	13	TRBJ1-1	.	CASTYTSNTEAFF	TGCGCCAGCACCTATACCTCGAACACTGAAGCTTTCTTT
TRBV6-5	.	13	TRBJ1-1	.	CASRPGRVAEAFF	TGTGCCAGCAGACCCGGCAGGGTCGCAGAAGCTTTCTTT
TRBV3-1/TRBV3-2	.	14	TRBJ1-3	.	CASSARDSGNTIYF	TGTGCCAGCAGCGCGAGGGACTCTGGAAACACCATATATTTT
TRBV29-1	.	13	TRBJ1-2	.	CSAVGPGLYGYTF	TGCAGCGCCGTGGGCCCAGGGCTCTATGGCTACACCTTC
TRBV28	TRBD2	13	TRBJ2-2	.	CASGTSGRGELFF	TGTGCCAGCGGGACTAGCGGGAGAGGGGAGCTGTTTTTT
TRBV6-2/TRBV6-3	.	15	TRBJ2-7	few	CASSRTGKSAHEQYF	TGTGCCAGCAGCCGCACAGGGAAGAGTGCCCACGAGCAGTACTTC
TRBV14	.	14	TRBJ1-4	.	CASSLTGLAEKLFF	TGTGCCAGCAGCCTCACAGGGCTGGCTGAAAAACTGTTTTTT
TRBV28	.	14	TRBJ1-5	once	CASQTGTHHQPQHF	TGTGCCAGTCAGACAGGAACACACCATCAGCCCCAGCATTTT
TRBV7-8	.	15	TRBJ2-5	.	CASSSGAGREETQYF	TGTGCCAGCAGCTCCGGGGCGGGAAGAGAAGAGACCCAGTACTTC
TRBV28	TRBD1	14	TRBJ2-7	.	CASTPPGQGHEQYF	TGTGCCAGCACCCCCCCTGGACAGGGCCACGAGCAGTACTTC
TRBV4-2	.	13	TRBJ1-5	.	CASSQEWSQPQHF	TGTGCCAGCAGCCAAGAGTGGAGTCAGCCCCAGCATTTT
TRBV20-1	.	15	TRBJ1-6	.	CSASPDSARNSPLHF	TGCAGTGCTAGTCCCGACTCGGCGCGCAATTCACCCCTCCACTTT
TRBV6-5	TRBD2	15	TRBJ2-7	few	CASSYSLAGAGEQYF	TGTGCCAGCAGTTACTCGCTAGCGGGAGCGGGCGAGCAGTACTTC
TRBV5-1	.	15	TRBJ1-4	.	CATRGRFDPNEKLFF	TGCGCTACCAGGGGCAGGTTCGATCCTAATGAAAAACTGTTTTTT
TRBV4-1	TRBD2	15	TRBJ2-1	.	CASRKGSGSYNEQFF	TGCGCCAGCAGAAAAGGGAGCGGGAGCTACAATGAGCAGTTCTTC
TRBV28	TRBD1	14	TRBJ1-1	.	CASSLGQGNTEAFF	TGTGCCAGCAGCCTGGGACAGGGGAACACTGAAGCTTTCTTT
TRBV2	TRBD2	16	TRBJ2-7	.	CASSWELAGGNDEQYF	TGTGCCAGCAGTTGGGAGCTAGCGGGAGGCAACGACGAGCAGTACTTC